This is a list of T cell receptor beta chains from one sample in a study of blood T cells in healthy people across ages. TCRdb redid the calling of the 5' RACE reads with MiXCR, one entry per CDR3 protein. The sample includes around 990,000 distinct CDR3 sequences, 25% of them seen just once. The data were also submitted as part of a second study, on T cells of mothers and their children.

Source material: blood. Receptors were obtained from a girl aged 2-10 years in good health. CDR3s include the opening cysteine and the closing phenylalanine or tryptophan. Each record gives: D gene, V gene, J gene, clone size, CDR3 protein, CDR3 DNA. D genes are given only for firm matches. Not all rows give a size; the values are once, few, many and, for expanded clones, a class.

>NA|TRBV29-1|TRBJ2-7|once
CSAEGDTSSYEQYF
TGCAGCGCTGAGGGAGACACGAGCTCCTACGAGCAGTACTTC
>NA|TRBV7-2|TRBJ2-3|NA
CASSSVRDTQYF
TGTGCCAGCAGCTCAGTCAGAGATACGCAGTATTTT
>NA|TRBV29-1|TRBJ2-7|NA
CSVGSNLGEQYF
TGCAGCGTTGGGAGTAATCTGGGGGAGCAGTACTTC
>TRBD2|TRBV12-3/TRBV12-4|TRBJ2-1|NA
CASSLTGLAGGEQFF
TGTGCCAGCAGTTTAACTGGACTAGCGGGTGGTGAGCAGTTCTTC
>TRBD2|TRBV6-6|TRBJ2-5|few
CASHILAGEETQYF
TGTGCCAGTCATATCCTAGCGGGGGAAGAGACCCAGTACTTC
>TRBD2|TRBV9|TRBJ2-7|NA
CASSVDGGGSAYEQYF
TGTGCCAGCAGCGTAGATGGCGGGGGATCGGCCTACGAGCAGTACTTC
>NA|TRBV6-6|TRBJ2-7|NA
CASSPTQGLSGGEQYF
TGTGCCAGCAGTCCTACCCAGGGGCTGTCGGGCGGGGAGCAGTACTTC
>TRBD1|TRBV3-1|TRBJ2-5|NA
CASSLRFLGTGGETQYF
TGTGCCAGCAGCCTCCGTTTTTTGGGGACAGGGGGAGAGACCCAGTACTTC
>NA|TRBV12-3/TRBV12-4|TRBJ1-4|NA
CASRENEKLFF
TGTGCCAGCAGAGAAAATGAAAAACTGTTTTTT
>NA|TRBV12-5|TRBJ2-2|few
CASGSWWGDGELFF
TGTGCTAGTGGTTCGTGGTGGGGAGACGGGGAGCTGTTTTTT
>NA|TRBV21-1|TRBJ1-5|NA
CASSKDTGNNQPQHF
TGTGCCAGCAGCAAAGATACAGGCAACAATCAGCCCCAGCATTTT
>NA|TRBV5-1|TRBJ2-5|NA
CASSLGVAGLETQYF
TGCGCCAGCAGCTTGGGAGTGGCAGGTCTAGAGACCCAGTACTTC
>NA|TRBV13|TRBJ1-1|NA
CASSLGVLENTEAFF
TGTGCCAGCAGCTTAGGTGTCTTGGAGAACACTGAAGCTTTCTTT
>NA|TRBV3-1|TRBJ2-5|few
CASSQDPVGRGETQYF
TGTGCCAGCAGCCAAGATCCTGTAGGCAGGGGCGAGACCCAGTACTTC
>TRBD1|TRBV20-1|TRBJ2-7|few
CSARDRQGSYEQYF
TGCAGTGCTAGAGATAGACAGGGAAGCTACGAGCAGTACTTC
>TRBD2|TRBV6-2/TRBV6-3|TRBJ2-5|few
CASSEMGLVQYF
TGTGCCAGCAGTGAAATGGGACTAGTCCAGTACTTC
>TRBD2|TRBV29-1|TRBJ2-1|few
CSVDSAGVYNEQFF
TGCAGCGTTGATTCTGCGGGAGTCTACAATGAGCAGTTCTTC
>NA|TRBV6-6|TRBJ2-7|NA
CASSYGTLVYEQYF
TGTGCCAGCAGTTACGGGACGCTGGTCTACGAGCAGTACTTC
>NA|TRBV7-3|TRBJ1-1|few
CASSLYSLNTEAFF
TGTGCCAGCAGCTTATACAGCCTAAACACTGAAGCTTTCTTT
>TRBD2|TRBV29-1|TRBJ2-2|few
CSVNNQAGGSTGELFF
TGCAGCGTCAATAATCAAGCGGGGGGTAGCACCGGGGAGCTGTTTTTT
>NA|TRBV2|TRBJ1-6|NA
CASSSNRAMNNSPLHF
TGTGCCAGCTCTTCCAACAGGGCGATGAATAATTCACCCCTCCACTTT
>NA|TRBV20-1|TRBJ2-1|few
CSASEDSYNEQFF
TGCAGTGCTAGCGAGGACAGCTACAATGAGCAGTTCTTC
>NA|TRBV4-2|TRBJ1-5|few
CASSQEGGVTSNQPQHF
TGTGCCAGCAGCCAAGAGGGGGGAGTGACTAGCAATCAGCCCCAGCATTTT
>NA|TRBV7-8|TRBJ2-2|few
CASSDMTGELFF
TGTGCCAGCAGTGACATGACCGGGGAGCTGTTTTTT
>NA|TRBV9|TRBJ2-5|NA
CASSAPTGPEGETQYF
TGTGCCAGCAGCGCCCCTACAGGGCCAGAGGGAGAGACCCAGTACTTC
>NA|TRBV12-3/TRBV12-4|TRBJ1-2|NA
CASSPGDTLYGYTF
TGTGCCAGCAGTCCCGGGGACACCCTCTATGGCTACACCTTC
>TRBD1|TRBV5-1|TRBJ1-1|NA
CASSGPTGGTEAFF
TGCGCCAGCAGCGGACCGACAGGGGGAACTGAAGCTTTCTTT
>TRBD2|TRBV12-3/TRBV12-4|TRBJ2-3|few
CASARGGGSDTQYF
TGTGCCAGTGCCCGGGGGGGTGGGTCGGATACGCAGTATTTT
>TRBD2|TRBV20-1|TRBJ2-1|NA
CSASPSTSAHNEQFF
TGCAGTGCTAGTCCCTCAACTAGCGCGCACAATGAGCAGTTCTTC
>TRBD1|TRBV15|TRBJ1-6|NA
CATSRNRGGQSPLHF
TGTGCCACCAGCAGGAACAGGGGAGGTCAGTCACCCCTCCACTTT
>TRBD1|TRBV29-1|TRBJ1-2|few
CSVEGTYDGTGAGGYTF
TGCAGCGTTGAAGGCACTTACGACGGGACAGGGGCTGGTGGCTACACCTTC
>NA|TRBV3-1|TRBJ2-1|few
CASRATGENEQFF
TGTGCCAGCCGCGCAACCGGGGAGAATGAGCAGTTCTTC
>NA|TRBV21-1|TRBJ1-5|few
CASSKAGETGGNQPQHF
TGTGCCAGCAGCAAAGCAGGGGAGACGGGAGGCAATCAGCCCCAGCATTTT
>NA|TRBV4-1|TRBJ1-5|few
CASSISTGGQPQHF
TGCGCCAGCAGCATCTCGACGGGGGGTCAGCCCCAGCATTTT
>NA|TRBV3-1|TRBJ2-5|NA
CASSQDKIPGPQETQYF
TGTGCCAGCAGCCAAGACAAGATTCCGGGACCACAAGAGACCCAGTACTTC
>TRBD2|TRBV11-2|TRBJ2-1|few
CASSLDLAGGFYNEQFF
TGTGCCAGCAGCTTAGATTTGGCGGGGGGCTTCTACAATGAGCAGTTCTTC
>TRBD2|TRBV9|TRBJ2-5|few
CASSPTGGREETQYF
TGTGCCAGCAGCCCGACTGGCGGGAGGGAGGAGACCCAGTACTTC
>NA|TRBV29-1|TRBJ2-3|NA
CSVDSGVTDTQYF
TGCAGCGTGGACAGTGGCGTCACAGATACGCAGTATTTT
>NA|TRBV4-3|TRBJ1-4|few
CASSQDVAGGLFF
TGCGCCAGCAGCCAAGATGTCGCAGGCGGACTGTTTTTT
>NA|TRBV6-5|TRBJ1-1|NA
CASSWIKQGNTEAFF
TGTGCCAGCAGTTGGATAAAACAGGGGAACACTGAAGCTTTCTTT
>TRBD1|TRBV5-6|TRBJ2-5|NA
CASSFDRGGQYF
TGTGCCAGCAGCTTTGACAGGGGCGGCCAGTACTTC
>TRBD2|TRBV9|TRBJ2-5|NA
CASSFILAGQETQYF
TGTGCCAGCAGCTTTATACTAGCGGGACAGGAGACCCAGTACTTC
>NA|TRBV4-1|TRBJ2-7|NA
CAGSQESGTYEQYF
TGCGCCGGCAGCCAAGAGTCAGGAACCTACGAGCAGTACTTC
>NA|TRBV29-1|TRBJ2-1|few
CSVDLVVSVNEQFF
TGCAGCGTGGATCTAGTAGTGAGCGTTAATGAGCAGTTCTTC
>NA|TRBV12-3/TRBV12-4|TRBJ2-7|NA
CASTPWGSSYEQYF
TGTGCCAGCACCCCCTGGGGTAGCTCCTACGAGCAGTACTTC
>TRBD1|TRBV12-3/TRBV12-4|TRBJ2-4|NA
CASNPNQGVKNIQYF
TGTGCCAGCAACCCAAATCAGGGGGTCAAAAACATTCAGTACTTC
>NA|TRBV7-8|TRBJ2-7|NA
CASSLELERDGSYEQYF
TGTGCCAGCAGCTTAGAATTGGAAAGGGACGGTTCCTACGAGCAGTACTTC
>TRBD1|TRBV12-3/TRBV12-4|TRBJ1-2|NA
CASRLARDRGPPSYGYTF
TGTGCCAGCAGACTTGCAAGGGACAGGGGCCCCCCGTCCTATGGCTACACCTTC
>NA|TRBV11-2|TRBJ1-1|few
CASSFESAFF
TGTGCCAGCAGCTTCGAGTCGGCCTTCTTT